The rows below give T cell receptor beta chains drawn from one sample of a study of CD8 T cells in Susac syndrome. One entry per CDR3 protein, called by TCRdb with MiXCR from the immunoSEQ multiplex PCR reads. The data hold hundreds of thousands of distinct CDR3 sequences, with more than 85% observed a single time. Sequencing was done on a sample of CD8+ T cells from PBMCs. Receptors originate from a human donor with multiple sclerosis. CDR3s include the opening cysteine and the closing phenylalanine or tryptophan. A D gene is named only where the DNA matches it firmly. Clone sizes are given selectively: once, few, many, or a class where the clone is expanded.

>-|TRBJ2-4|-|TRBV12-3/TRBV12-4
TGTGCCAGCAGTCCCGCCGGGACATCGGGAAACATTCAGTACTTC
CASSPAGTSGNIQYF
>-|TRBJ1-2|once|TRBV10-3
TGTGCCGTCGGGGTCGGTGGCTACACCTTC
CAVGVGGYTF
>-|TRBJ2-2|few|TRBV12-3/TRBV12-4
TGTGCCAGCAGTTTGTCCCCCGGGGAGCTGTTTTTT
CASSLSPGELFF
>-|TRBJ2-3|once|TRBV13
TGTGCCAGCAGCTCTTGGGGGGGGCCCCCGGATACGCAGTATTTT
CASSSWGGPPDTQYF
>-|TRBJ2-5|-|TRBV6-5
TGTGCCAGCTCCTCCGGCGGTAAAGAGACCCAGTACTTC
CASSSGGKETQYF
>TRBD1|TRBJ1-1|-|TRBV7-9
TGTGCCAGCAGCTCGCAGGGGGCGCGGGCTTTCTTT
CASSSQGARAFF
>-|TRBJ2-7|-|TRBV29-1
TGCAGCGTTTTGGGCAACGATTACGAGCAGTACTTC
CSVLGNDYEQYF
>TRBD2|TRBJ2-5|once|TRBV20-1
TGCAGTGCTAGAGATTTCCCGGGGGAGGGAGAGACCCAGTACTTC
CSARDFPGEGETQYF
>TRBD1|TRBJ2-2|-|TRBV19
TGTGCCAGTAGTATGGGACAGGGCGGGGAGCTGTTTTTT
CASSMGQGGELFF
>-|TRBJ1-1|-|TRBV15
TGTGCCACCAGTGGGGCCCCGAGGGGGAACACTGAAGCTTTCTTT
CATSGAPRGNTEAFF
>TRBD1|TRBJ2-1|-|TRBV7-7
TGTTCTGCAGGGGGATACAATGAGCAGTTCTTC
CSAGGYNEQFF
>-|TRBJ1-1|once|TRBV5-4
TGTGCCAGCCGGGACGGACTTGAGCCTGAAGCTTTCTTT
CASRDGLEPEAFF
>-|TRBJ2-1|-|TRBV6-5
TGTGCCAGCAGTTACTCCAGTTCTGAGCAGTTCTTC
CASSYSSSEQFF
>-|TRBJ1-1|-|TRBV7-9
TGTGCCAGCAGCTTAGTTGGCCAGGGGCAGGACGCTTTCTTT
CASSLVGQGQDAFF
>TRBD1|TRBJ2-1|few|TRBV29-1
TGCAGCGTGGGTGGACAGGGTAGAGTCAATGAGCAGTTCTTC
CSVGGQGRVNEQFF
>-|TRBJ2-7|-|TRBV7-2
TGTGCCAGCAGTGGGAGTCACGAGCAGTACTTC
CASSGSHEQYF
>-|TRBJ2-3|few|TRBV19
TGTGCCAGTAGTAGGGGGGGGGCGGATACGCAGTATTTT
CASSRGGADTQYF
>TRBD2|TRBJ2-1|-|TRBV29-1
TGCAGCGTTGGGGGACTAGCGGTATACAATGAGCAGTTCTTC
CSVGGLAVYNEQFF
>-|TRBJ1-1|-|TRBV23-1
TGCGCCAGCAGTCAATTCCGCCCAGAAAAGAACACTGAAGCTTTCTTT
CASSQFRPEKNTEAFF
>-|TRBJ2-7|-|TRBV6-5
TGTGCCAGCAGTTTCGGAGGATCCTCGGCCGAGCAGTACTTC
CASSFGGSSAEQYF
>-|TRBJ1-1|-|TRBV19
TGTGCCAGTAGTACAGGGTTCTTTGCTTTCTTT
CASSTGFFAFF
>TRBD1|TRBJ1-1|-|TRBV29-1
TGCAGCGTTGATGGACAGGACCTCCCAAAGACGAACACTGAAGCTTTCTTT
CSVDGQDLPKTNTEAFF
>TRBD1|TRBJ2-7|-|TRBV30
TGTGCCTGGACCGAGGACAGGAGCTCCTACGAGCAGTACTTC
CAWTEDRSSYEQYF
>-|TRBJ1-2|-|TRBV4-2
TGTGCCAGCAGCCCTCCCGGCAGCGCCGAAGCTAACTATGGCTACACCTTC
CASSPPGSAEANYGYTF
>TRBD2|TRBJ2-1|-|TRBV6-5
TGTGCCAGCAGACTACTAGCGGGAGAACACCATGAGCAGTTCTTC
CASRLLAGEHHEQFF
>-|TRBJ2-7|-|TRBV7-6
TGTGCCAGCAGCTTAGACACCCCCATCGACGAGCAGTACTTC
CASSLDTPIDEQYF
>TRBD2|TRBJ2-1|-|TRBV30
TGCCTACTAGCGGGGGGGCTCAATGAGCAGTTCTTC
CLLAGGLNEQFF
>-|TRBJ2-3|-|TRBV13
TGTGCCAGCAGCTTAGGCCAGGAGGGAAGCACAGATACGCAGTATTTT
CASSLGQEGSTDTQYF
>-|TRBJ1-1|-|TRBV6-2/TRBV6-3
TGTGCCAGCAAAAGGATGGAGATGAACACTGAAGCTTTCTTT
CASKRMEMNTEAFF
>-|TRBJ1-5|-|TRBV19
TGTGCCAGTAGTGCCGGGACTTCCCCCGGGGATCAGCCCCAGCATTTT
CASSAGTSPGDQPQHF
>TRBD2|TRBJ2-1|-|TRBV19
TGTGCCAGTATTAGGACTAGCAGCAATGAGCAGTTCTTC
CASIRTSSNEQFF
>-|TRBJ2-1|-|TRBV7-9
TGTGCCAGCACCGACAGGCTAGTATCCTTTATTAATGAGCAGTTCTTC
CASTDRLVSFINEQFF
>-|TRBJ2-3|-|TRBV7-6
TGTGCCAGCAGCTTAGGAGGCAGCGCGCAGTATTTT
CASSLGGSAQYF
>-|TRBJ1-1|-|TRBV30
TGTGCCTGGAGTGTGGGGAGGAACACTGAAGCTTTCTTT
CAWSVGRNTEAFF
>-|TRBJ2-1|-|TRBV12-3/TRBV12-4
TGTGCCAGCAGTTTAGTACGGGGACCCCAGACGGACAATGAGCAGTTCTTC
CASSLVRGPQTDNEQFF
>TRBD2|TRBJ2-1|-|TRBV3-1
TGTGCCAGCAGCCAAGATCTAGAGCTAGCGGGAGGGGGAGAGCAGTTCTTC
CASSQDLELAGGGEQFF
>-|TRBJ1-1|-|TRBV7-9
TGTGCCAGCAGCTCCGGGGGGACTACATTGACAGCTTTCTTT
CASSSGGTTLTAFF